The 26 T cell receptor beta chains in this list originate from one sample, sequenced in a study of blood T cell repertoires in COVID-19 (dated by TCRdb to the early 2020s). To prepare the library, the immunoSEQ multiplex PCR assay was applied. Entries here come from immuneACCESS through TCRdb and include only in-frame sequences with V and J called. Some clones fail to appear in such tables; in the studies checked, an unresolved V gene covers under half of the shortfall, and the cause of the remainder is unknown. This sample lists approximately 45,000 clones; about nine tenths were detected once. The ten largest clones add up to 2% to 2.5% of the sample. Sequencing was done on a sample of peripheral blood. The receptor source for this set is a woman older than 75 with COVID-19, enrolled during active disease.

J is TRBJ2-7 and V is TRBV21-1; TRBD1 is the table's D call and was not checked against the DNA. TRBV21-1 constitutes a pseudogene. This CDR3 has 17 residues. The CDR3 DNA is TGTGCCAGCAGCAAAGCGCCCCCGCAGGGCCTATCCTACGAGCAGTACTTC. Translated, it gives CASSKAPPQGLSYEQYF.

CDR3 residues: CASSLAGRTDTQYF. The CDR3 DNA reads TGTGCCAGCAGCTTAGCGGGGCGCACAGATACGCAGTATTTT. The rearrangement joins TRBV7-9 to TRBJ2-3; perhaps TRBD1 as D (5 bases). CDR3 size: 14 residues. CDR1 is SEHNR, CDR2 FQNEAQ, per germline (reference sequence). Trimming removed 0 bases from V and 1 base from J, with 5 bases in between.

About this clone itself: At one of its ends the junction is not consistent with the germline gene, which may arise from a read error. The J gene is TRBJ2-3, the V gene TRBV7-7; TRBD2 might be the D (5 bases). CDR1 and CDR2 from the germline V gene are SSHAT and FNYEAQ (reference sequence). The CDR3 runs to 14 residues. CDR3 in amino acids: CASSSGLGMDTQYF. In nucleotides, the CDR3 is TGTGCTAGCAGCTCGGGGTTAGGGATGGATACGCAGTATTTT.

The CDR3 coding sequence is TGTGCCAGCAGTTACACAGGGTACACTGAAGCTTTCTTT. This gives the protein CASSYTGYTEAFF. The V call is TRBV27, the J call TRBJ1-1, with D perhaps TRBD1 (6 bases). V was pared by 4 bases and J by 3 bases, with 9 bases between. The CDR3 extends over 13 amino acids. Germline values: CDR1 MNHEY, CDR2 SMNVEV (reference sequence).

V usage is TRBV2 and J usage is TRBJ2-3; D is unclear. Trimming removed 6 bases from V and 1 base from J, with 8 bases in between. The CDR3 sequence is 13 residues long. Per the germline V gene, CDR1 is SNHLY and CDR2 is FYNNEI. The CDR3 spells CASRATGTDTQYF. CDR3 coding DNA: TGTGCCAGCAGGGCGACTGGCACAGATACGCAGTATTTT.

This chain connects TRBV29-1 to TRBJ2-2, with TRBD2 as a possible D gene (5 bases). This CDR3 contains 14 residues. The V gene's germline CDR1 is SQVTM and CDR2 ANQGSEA. Trimming cost V 4 bases and J 4 bases, with 13 bases left between them. This chain's CDR3 is CSVGVSAGTGELFF. The DNA for the CDR3 is TGCAGCGTTGGGGTTAGCGCCGGCACCGGGGAGCTGTTTTTT.

This rearrangement joins TRBV6-5 to TRBJ2-7; 10 bases match TRBD1. Germline loops: CDR1 MNHEY, CDR2 SVGAGI. J was trimmed by 3 bases and V by 6 bases; bases with no gene match: 8. There are 15 residues in the CDR3. The DNA of the CDR3 is TGTGCCAGCAGCTCGGTGGGACAGGGGAGCTACGAGCAGTACTTC. This encodes CASSSVGQGSYEQYF.

In regard to this clone: Compared with germline, one end of the junction differs, possibly owing to a read error. V gene TRBV7-9 combines with J gene TRBJ2-7, with TRBD2 as a possible D gene (5 bases). There are 17 residues in the CDR3. Looked up from germline, CDR1 is SEHNR and CDR2 is FQNEAQ (reference sequence). The CDR3 nucleotides are TGTGCCAGCCGCTTCCCCTCCGAGGGAAACCTCTCCTACGAGCAGTACTTC. Encoded protein: CASRFPSEGNLSYEQYF.

The chain employs TRBV5-1 and TRBJ2-1; perhaps TRBD1 as D (6 bases). Deletions cut 0 bases from V and 4 bases from J, with 11 bases between. CDR1 and CDR2 (germline): SGHRS, YFSETQ. The CDR3 runs to 15 residues. In DNA form, the CDR3 reads TGCGCCAGCAGCTTGGGGACAGAACGATACAATGAGCAGTTCTTC. Translated, it gives CASSLGTERYNEQFF.

The sample holds one count of this clone. The chain employs TRBV5-3 and TRBJ1-4, with D unclear. Being an ORF, TRBV5-3 has a function that is uncertain. The CDR3 runs to 16 residues. V lost 0 bases to trimming and J lost 0 bases, with 9 bases between them. CDR3 nucleotide sequence: TGTGCCAGAAGCTTGGAGACTACCCCAACTAATGAAAAACTGTTTTTT. It yields the protein CARSLETTPTNEKLFF.

The chain couples TRBV9 to TRBJ1-4; possible D gene TRBD1, 5 bases. The CDR3 extends over 15 amino acids. The V gene's germline CDR1 is SGDLS and CDR2 YYNGEE. V gave up 4 bases and J gave up 2 bases, with 12 bases separating them. CDR3 protein: CASSKRDFTNEKLFF. CDR3 DNA: TGTGCCAGCAGCAAACGGGACTTTACTAATGAAAAACTGTTTTTT. Full variable domain (remainder filled in from reference TRBV9 and TRBJ1-4): DSGVTQTPKHLITATGQRVTLRCSPRSGDLSVYWYQQSLDQGLQFLIQYYNGEERAKGNILERFSAQQFPDLHSELNLSSLELGDSALYFCASSKRDFTNEKLFFGSGTQLSVL.

The chain recombines TRBV18 with TRBJ2-7; 9 positions match TRBD2. J lost 4 bases, V lost 6 bases, and 7 bases had no gene match. Looked up from germline, CDR1 is KGHSH and CDR2 is LQKENI. This CDR3 is 14 amino acids long. The CDR3 protein is CASSPSGIMYEQYF. CDR3 in DNA: TGTGCCAGCTCTCCTAGCGGGATTATGTACGAGCAGTACTTC.

The gene calls are TRBV30 and TRBJ1-4; no clear D. The CDR3 consists of 11 residues. V was pared by 3 bases and J by 6 bases, with 5 bases between. CDR1 GTSNPN and CDR2 SVGIG come from the germline V gene (reference sequence). The CDR3 sequence: CAWRDYEKLFF. CDR3 nucleotide sequence: TGTGCCTGGAGAGACTATGAAAAACTGTTTTTT.

V and J are TRBV14 and TRBJ2-3, with 7 bases lining up with TRBD2. CDR3 size: 14 residues. CDR1 and CDR2 (germline): SGHDN, FVKESK. V trimming: 4 bases; J trimming: 8 bases; junction bases outside the gene matches: 9. The chain's CDR3 is CASSLLAAPGTQYF. As DNA, the CDR3 is TGTGCCAGCAGCCTGCTAGCGGCCCCCGGTACGCAGTATTTT.

The genes are TRBV2 and TRBJ1-5; D remains ambiguous. The CDR3 spans 13 residues. The V gene lost 8 bases and the J gene lost 2 bases, with 10 bases spanning the gap. The V gene's germline CDR1 is SNHLY and CDR2 FYNNEI. This CDR3 is CASQVIGNQPQHF. CDR3 sequence (DNA): TGTGCCAGCCAGGTGATTGGCAATCAGCCCCAGCATTTT.

The chain joins TRBV27 to TRBJ2-7; 8 nucleotides match TRBD2. After removal of 1 base from V and 2 bases from J, the junction contained 13 bases not matched to a gene. The CDR3 extends over 18 amino acids. Germline V CDR1 and CDR2: MNHEY, SMNVEV (reference sequence). CDR3 DNA sequence: TGTGCCAGCAGTTTATTCGATACCCCTAGCGGGCCCCCCTACGAGCAGTACTTC. This translates into CASSLFDTPSGPPYEQYF.

The count of this clone is one. The chain recombines TRBV29-1 with TRBJ2-1, with 11 bases aligning to TRBD2. CDR3 length: 16 amino acids. Germline V lookup: CDR1 SQVTM, CDR2 ANQGSEA. With V trimmed by 8 bases and J by 5 bases, 14 bases remained unmatched. CDR3: CSFVPLAGGLDNEQFF. CDR3 DNA: TGCAGCTTCGTCCCTCTAGCGGGAGGTTTGGACAATGAGCAGTTCTTC.

The V and J genes are TRBV6-1 and TRBJ2-1, with a weak D call TRBD2 (6 bases). Trimming removed 0 bases from V and 0 bases from J, with 18 bases in between. Germline loops: CDR1 MNHNS, CDR2 SASEGT. This CDR3 has 19 residues. DNA for the CDR3: TGTGCCAGCAGTGAAGCGGGCACCCACCGAGCGGGCTCCTACAATGAGCAGTTCTTC. Protein: CASSEAGTHRAGSYNEQFF.

V gene TRBV4-2 combines with J gene TRBJ1-5, with 7 bases identical to TRBD1. V was clipped by 5 bases and J by 5 bases; unmatched bases: 6. The germline V gene encodes CDR1 LGHNA and CDR2 YNFKEQ. The CDR3 runs to 14 residues. The CDR3 DNA reads TGTGCCAGCAGCGACAAGACAGGGCATCAGCCCCAGCATTTT. Protein: CASSDKTGHQPQHF.

This clone appeared once. DNA of the CDR3: TGTGCCAGCCACCCCTCGACTAGCGGGAGGGATGAGCAGTTCTTC. Its translation: CASHPSTSGRDEQFF. V and J are TRBV28 and TRBJ2-1; 14 bases match TRBD2. With 8 bases clipped from V and 8 bases from J, the junction kept 8 bases outside the gene matches. This CDR3 contains 15 residues. Germline loops: CDR1 MDHEN, CDR2 SYDVKM. Full variable domain (missing parts from reference TRBV28 and TRBJ2-1): DVKVTQSSRYLVKRTGEKVFLECVQDMDHENMFWYRQDPGLGLRLIYFSYDVKMKEKGDIPEGYSVSREKKERFSLILESASTNQTSMYLCASHPSTSGRDEQFFGPGTRLTVL.

V gene TRBV19 combines with J gene TRBJ1-1; D is unresolved. Looked up from germline, CDR1 is LNHDA and CDR2 is SQIVND (reference sequence). The CDR3 contains 13 residues. The ends were cut back, 6 bases at V and 6 bases at J, with 14 bases in the middle. CDR3: CASRIVMGAEAFF. CDR3 sequence (DNA): TGTGCCAGTAGGATTGTAATGGGAGCTGAAGCTTTCTTT. Based on the CDR3 plus reference TRBV19 and TRBJ1-1, the full variable domain is DGGITQSPKYLFRKEGQNVTLSCEQNLNHDAMYWYRQDPGQGLRLIYYSQIVNDFQKGDIAEGYSVSREKKESFPLTVTSAQKNPTAFYLCASRIVMGAEAFFGQGTRLTVV.

The chain couples TRBV15 to TRBJ1-4; D gene uncertain. V lost 5 bases, J lost 0 bases, and 7 bases lay in between. This CDR3 spans 14 amino acids. Germline loops: CDR1 LNHNV, CDR2 YYDKDF (reference sequence). The CDR3 is CATSPRATNEKLFF. DNA of the CDR3: TGTGCCACCAGCCCGAGGGCAACTAATGAAAAACTGTTTTTT.

The chain has TRBV7-3 and TRBJ2-1, with TRBD1 matching over 8 bases. This CDR3 has 15 amino acids. Germline V CDR1 and CDR2: SGHTA, FQGTGA. Trimming at V came to 5 bases and at J to 10 bases, leaving 13 bases not matched to a gene. This CDR3 is CASSAQSTGAGEQFF. The CDR3 DNA follows: TGTGCCAGCAGCGCCCAATCGACAGGGGCAGGGGAGCAGTTCTTC.

This rearrangement joins TRBV4-1 to TRBJ2-3; 13 bases line up with TRBD2. Looked up from germline, CDR1 is MGHRA and CDR2 is YSYEKL. The V and J ends lost 0 bases and 1 base, in that order; junction bases with no gene match: 7. This CDR3 contains 19 residues. CDR3 region: CASSQDDPGTSGGTDTQYF. In nucleotides, the CDR3 is TGCGCCAGCAGCCAAGACGATCCTGGGACTAGCGGGGGCACAGATACGCAGTATTTT.

The J gene is TRBJ1-1, the V gene TRBV7-9; TRBD1 agrees at 10 bases. Germline CDR1 reads SEHNR; CDR2 reads FQNEAQ (reference sequence). V trimming: 1 base; J trimming: 11 bases; junction bases outside the gene matches: 4. This CDR3 has 13 residues. The CDR3 spells CASSLGTGGAAFF. The CDR3 bases are TGTGCCAGCAGCTTAGGGACAGGGGGAGCTGCTTTCTTT.

The V and J genes are TRBV10-1 and TRBJ1-5; tentative D call: TRBD1 (6 bases). The germline V gene encodes CDR1 WNHNN and CDR2 SYGVQD (reference sequence). V shed 9 bases and J shed 3 bases, with 12 bases lying between them. The CDR3 is 13 amino acids. This CDR3 reads CAREGGDNQPQHF. CDR3 coding DNA: TGCGCCAGGGAAGGGGGTGACAATCAGCCCCAGCATTTT.